The clone carrying this T cell receptor (beta chain) turned up a few times. Primers used in a second PCR of roughly 7 to 12 cycles were a sample-barcoded 5' primer and a J-beta primer mix. TCRdb re-called the 5' RACE reads through MiXCR, storing one row per CDR3 protein. Of 500,000 to 550,000 distinct CDR3 sequences listed, less than 25% are singletons. The CDR3 runs to 12 residues. Trimming cost V 3 bases and J 5 bases, with 10 bases left between them. Per germline, CDR1 SQVTM and CDR2 ANQGSEA. The record originates from a study of blood T cells in healthy people across ages. The data were also submitted as part of a second study, on T cells of mothers and their children. That investigation notes: Second-round PCR products received sample barcodes and 2-4 random nucleotides from the M1S primer.

The chain has TRBV29-1 and TRBJ2-5, with a possible D match to TRBD2 (5 bases). The clonotype was recovered from a boy aged 5-17 years in good health. Specimen: blood. CDR3 in amino acids: CSVDPGGETQYF. The CDR3 nucleotides are TGCAGCGTTGACCCAGGCGGGGAGACCCAGTACTTC.